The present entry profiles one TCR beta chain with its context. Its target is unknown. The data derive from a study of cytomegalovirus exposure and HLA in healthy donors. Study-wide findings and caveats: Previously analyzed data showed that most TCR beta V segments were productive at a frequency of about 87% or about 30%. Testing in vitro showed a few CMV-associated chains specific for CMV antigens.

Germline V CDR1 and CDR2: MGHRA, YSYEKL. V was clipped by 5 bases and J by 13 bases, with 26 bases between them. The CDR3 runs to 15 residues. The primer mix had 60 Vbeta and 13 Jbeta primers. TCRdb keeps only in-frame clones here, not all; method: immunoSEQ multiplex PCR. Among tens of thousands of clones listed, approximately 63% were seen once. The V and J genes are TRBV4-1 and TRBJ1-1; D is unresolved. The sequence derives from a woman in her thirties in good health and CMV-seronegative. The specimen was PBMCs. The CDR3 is CASSYQAVGWAFSFF. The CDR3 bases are TGCGCCAGCAGCTACCAAGCGGTCGGCTGGGCGTTTAGTTTCTTT.